This T cell receptor (beta chain) stems from a study of blood T cell repertoires in COVID-19. Across the study: Sites across the United States, Italy and Spain contributed samples from acute and convalescent COVID-19.

Living in about two dozen US areas, the participants were between roughly 18 and 90 years of age. Unmatched junction bases numbered 16, after V lost 3 bases and J lost 0 bases. The germline gives CDR1 LNHDA, CDR2 SQIVND (reference sequence). The CDR3 sequence is 19 residues long. The protocol was immunoSEQ multiplex PCR, while the TCRdb copy is restricted to in-frame clones and leaves out a portion. The table has roughly 190,000 clones, 76% seen once. The chain uses TRBV19 and TRBJ1-1, with TRBD1 matching 7 bases. The sample comprised PBMCs or T cells enriched from blood (not recorded which). This TCR was sampled from a woman aged 45-59 years with acute COVID-19. The DNA for the CDR3 is TGTGCCAGTAGTATTTTAGGGGGGACAGACGCATACATGAACACTGAAGCTTTCTTT. Translation: CASSILGGTDAYMNTEAFF.